A selection of T cell receptor beta chains follows, all from one sample in a study of response to subunit inactivated influenza vaccine. TCRdb called the RT-PCR reads again in MiXCR, with one record for every CDR3 protein. The table lists under 500,000 distinct CDR3 sequences, over 9.5% of them singletons. Sequencing used PBMCs from blood, obtained 45 days after vaccination. These receptors all stem from a man in his forties or fifties who received an inactivated influenza vaccine. Both conserved end residues are part of each CDR3. The order of the fields is D gene, V gene, clone size, J gene, CDR3 protein, CDR3 DNA. The D gene is left open where the match is weak. The size of a clone is reported for some rows only, either as once, few or many, or as a class for expanded clones.

TRBD1	TRBV7-2	few	TRBJ2-2	CASSIGGFTGELFF	TGTGCCAGCAGCATAGGGGGCTTCACCGGGGAGCTGTTTTTT
TRBD1	TRBV5-1	few	TRBJ2-7	CASSPQTGHYAEQYF	TGCGCCAGCAGCCCACAGACAGGGCATTATGCGGAGCAGTACTTC
TRBD2	TRBV5-1	few	TRBJ2-3	CASSKDIGGSITDTQYF	TGCGCCAGCAGCAAGGACATAGGCGGGAGTATAACAGATACGCAGTATTTT
NA	TRBV2	NA	TRBJ2-5	CASRRRDIQETQYF	TGTGCCAGCAGGCGCCGGGACATCCAAGAGACCCAGTACTTC
NA	TRBV10-3	NA	TRBJ1-1	CAISESVSTEAFF	TGTGCCATCAGTGAGTCCGTGAGCACTGAAGCTTTCTTT
NA	TRBV12-3/TRBV12-4	many	TRBJ1-6	CASSFPGSNLHF	TGTGCCAGCAGTTTCCCGGGCTCTAACCTCCACTTT
NA	TRBV27	NA	TRBJ2-7	CASSLLVGKGPYEQYF	TGTGCCAGCAGTTTATTGGTCGGGAAGGGGCCCTACGAGCAGTACTTC
NA	TRBV3-1	NA	TRBJ2-7	CASSRGAATYEQYF	TGTGCCAGCAGCCGGGGGGCCGCAACCTACGAGCAGTACTTC
NA	TRBV7-2	NA	TRBJ2-2	CASSPRQRAGELFF	TGTGCCAGCAGCCCTAGACAGCGGGCCGGGGAGCTGTTTTTT
NA	TRBV7-9	few	TRBJ1-2	CASSQLDFTSYGYTF	TGTGCCAGCAGCCAGCTCGACTTTACTAGCTATGGCTACACCTTC
NA	TRBV4-3	NA	TRBJ2-5	CASSQVKGSLAGLETQYF	TGCGCCAGCAGCCAAGTAAAGGGATCCCTCGCAGGCCTCGAGACCCAGTACTTC
TRBD1	TRBV7-9	many	TRBJ2-7	CASSPDRVEQYF	TGTGCCAGCAGCCCGGACAGGGTCGAGCAGTACTTC
NA	TRBV15	NA	TRBJ2-7	CATSKDLGSPGRSF	TGTGCCACCAGCAAAGATTTGGGGTCCCCGGGACGCAGCTTC
NA	TRBV19	NA	TRBJ2-7	CASSISGPYEQYF	TGTGCCAGTAGTATCTCGGGCCCCTACGAGCAGTACTTC
NA	TRBV20-1	many	TRBJ2-5	CSARTPTQETQYF	TGCAGTGCTAGAACCCCCACACAAGAGACCCAGTACTTC
TRBD2	TRBV7-2	NA	TRBJ2-1	CASSGTSGNNEQFF	TGTGCCAGCAGCGGGACTAGCGGAAACAATGAGCAGTTCTTC
NA	TRBV7-2	NA	TRBJ2-5	CASSLGYRPEYF	TGTGCCAGCAGCTTAGGCTACAGGCCTGAGTACTTC
NA	TRBV20-1	many	TRBJ2-2	CSAKRDTYTGELFF	TGCAGTGCTAAGAGGGACACCTACACCGGGGAGCTGTTTTTT
NA	TRBV5-1	NA	TRBJ1-1	CASSLAAAMNTEAFF	TGCGCCAGCAGCTTGGCCGCAGCTATGAACACTGAAGCTTTCTTT
TRBD1	TRBV28	NA	TRBJ2-4	CASSSRQGGNIQYF	TGTGCCAGCAGTTCCAGACAGGGGGGGAACATTCAGTACTTC
TRBD2	TRBV12-3/TRBV12-4	many	TRBJ2-1	CASRGSIAGGAYNEQFF	TGTGCCAGCAGAGGATCCATAGCGGGAGGGGCCTACAATGAGCAGTTCTTC
TRBD1	TRBV7-8	NA	TRBJ2-7	CASSSTTGTVYEQYF	TGTGCCAGCAGCTCCACAACCGGGACAGTCTACGAGCAGTACTTC
TRBD2	TRBV7-9	many	TRBJ2-2	CASSSIAGENTGELFF	TGTGCCAGCAGCTCCATAGCGGGGGAGAACACCGGGGAGCTGTTTTTT
TRBD2	TRBV4-3	NA	TRBJ2-5	CASRQTGLAGGGETQYF	TGCGCCAGCAGGCAGACAGGACTAGCGGGAGGAGGGGAGACCCAGTACTTC
NA	TRBV7-8	many	TRBJ2-5	CASSLVLPSETQYF	TGTGCCAGCAGCTTAGTACTCCCGTCGGAGACCCAGTACTTC
NA	TRBV30	NA	TRBJ2-7	CAWVAKGTNEQYF	TGTGCCTGGGTAGCAAAGGGTACGAACGAGCAGTACTTC
NA	TRBV11-2	few	TRBJ2-7	CASSLSYRVAYEQYF	TGTGCCAGCAGCTTATCTTACAGGGTTGCCTACGAGCAGTACTTC
NA	TRBV6-2/TRBV6-3	NA	TRBJ1-2	CASSYSTDTYYGYTF	TGTGCCAGCAGTTACTCGACCGATACTTACTATGGCTACACCTTC
TRBD1	TRBV7-2	few	TRBJ1-3	CASSSHRTGFGNTIYF	TGTGCCAGCAGCTCCCACCGGACAGGCTTTGGAAACACCATATATTTT